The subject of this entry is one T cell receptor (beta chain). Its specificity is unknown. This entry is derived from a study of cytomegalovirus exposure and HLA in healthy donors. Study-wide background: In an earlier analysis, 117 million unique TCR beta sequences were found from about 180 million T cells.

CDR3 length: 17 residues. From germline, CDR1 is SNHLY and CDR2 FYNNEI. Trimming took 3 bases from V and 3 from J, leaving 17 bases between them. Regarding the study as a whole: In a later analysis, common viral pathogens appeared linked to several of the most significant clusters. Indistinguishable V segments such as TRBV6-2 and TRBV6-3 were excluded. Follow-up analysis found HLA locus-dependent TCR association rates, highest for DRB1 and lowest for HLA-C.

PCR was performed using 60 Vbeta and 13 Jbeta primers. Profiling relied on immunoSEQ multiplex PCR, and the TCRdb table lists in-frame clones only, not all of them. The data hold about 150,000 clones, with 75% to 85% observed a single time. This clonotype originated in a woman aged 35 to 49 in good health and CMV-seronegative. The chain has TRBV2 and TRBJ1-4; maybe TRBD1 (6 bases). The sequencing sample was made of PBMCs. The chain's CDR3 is CASSDLGAVTPNEKLFF. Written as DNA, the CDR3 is TGTGCCAGCAGTGATCTGGGGGCGGTCACCCCTAATGAAAAACTGTTTTTT.